This TCR beta chain derives from a study of blood T cell repertoires in COVID-19. The CDR3 consists of 14 residues. Germline-derived CDR1 and CDR2 are SEHNR and FQNEAQ (reference sequence). J lost 11 bases, V lost 3 bases, and 6 bases had no gene match. Method: immunoSEQ multiplex PCR; TCRdb's copy keeps in-frame clones and lacks some. The repertoire holds 100,000 to 150,000 clones, with about 91% as singletons. The sequence came from a man over 45 with acute or convalescent COVID-19. The chain carries TRBV7-9 and TRBJ2-7, with 14 bases aligning to TRBD2. The specimen sequenced was peripheral blood. The CDR3 reads CASSFPGTSGRKYF. The CDR3 DNA sequence: TGTGCCAGCAGCTTCCCCGGGACTAGCGGGAGAAAGTACTTC.